This T cell receptor (beta chain) originates from a study of CD8 T cells in ankylosing spondylitis. Study findings and constraints: Reportedly, matched ankylosing spondylitis synovial fluid was significantly enriched for disease-linked clones. Ankylosing spondylitis blood seemed to carry a telltale TCR beta motif made of about 8 highly homologous variants.

After removal of 3 bases from V and 4 bases from J, the junction contained 9 bases not matched to a gene. The CDR3 loop spans 17 amino acids. Concerning this clonotype: Its antigen is undetermined.

TCRdb ran MiXCR on the 5' RACE reads and lists one entry per CDR3 protein. The sample includes about 840,000 distinct CDR3 sequences, approximately 10% of them seen just once. The rearrangement joins TRBV7-1 to TRBJ2-1; TRBD1 matches at 10 bases. TRBV7-1 is marked as an open reading frame, function uncertain. Sequencing was done on a sample of blood, either unsorted or a sorted T cell fraction (not recorded which). The receptor's source is a male donor with ankylosing spondylitis. The CDR3 region is CASSSKTGTGVYNEQFF. CDR3 nucleotide sequence: TGTGCCAGCAGCTCCAAGACCGGGACAGGGGTGTACAATGAGCAGTTCTTC.